This T cell receptor (beta chain) stems from a study of T cell repertoires in cytomegalovirus infection. Study-wide context: The study used recently identified HLA-C-restricted and well-studied HLA-B-restricted CMV epitopes. In public TCR beta signatures, there were indications of both CMV infection and matching HLA type.

TCRdb processed the reads anew with MiXCR; each CDR3 protein has one entry. The sample has approximately 49,000 distinct CDR3 sequences, roughly 20% seen once. General observations from the study: Within the response measured ex vivo, HLA-C-restricted CMV-specific TCR beta clonotypes were dominant. Pooled public TCR beta family frequency picked out CMV carriers with the relevant HLA.

After removal of 5 bases from V and 5 bases from J, the junction contained 6 bases not matched to a gene. Germline V CDR1 and CDR2: SEHNR, FQNEAQ (reference sequence). The CDR3 has 15 amino acids. This clonotype was recorded a few times. Its matching antigen is unknown. The TCR comes from a human donor in good health (CMV status not recorded). Some clones in this sample may be carry-over from other donors' samples. The chain has TRBV7-9 and TRBJ2-1, with TRBD1 matching over 10 bases. This material consisted of CD8+ T cells from cultured PBMCs, taken from culture after CMV antigen stimulation. Here the CDR3 DNA reads TGTGCCAGCAGCCCCGGGACAGGGGACCACAATGAGCAGTTCTTC. Translating gives CASSPGTGDHNEQFF.